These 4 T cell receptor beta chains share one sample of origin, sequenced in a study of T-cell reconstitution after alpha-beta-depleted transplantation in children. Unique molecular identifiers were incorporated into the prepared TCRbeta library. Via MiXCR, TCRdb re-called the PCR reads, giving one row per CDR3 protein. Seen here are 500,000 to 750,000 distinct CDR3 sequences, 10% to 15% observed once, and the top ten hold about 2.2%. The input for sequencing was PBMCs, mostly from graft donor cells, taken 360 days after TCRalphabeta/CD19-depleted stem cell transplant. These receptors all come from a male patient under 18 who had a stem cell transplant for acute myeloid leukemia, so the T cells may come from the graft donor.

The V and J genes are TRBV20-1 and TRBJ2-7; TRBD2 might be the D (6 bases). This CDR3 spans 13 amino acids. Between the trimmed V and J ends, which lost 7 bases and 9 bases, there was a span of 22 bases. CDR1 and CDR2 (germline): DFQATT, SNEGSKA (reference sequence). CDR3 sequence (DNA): TGCAGTGTTAGCGGAGACGCAAAGAGGGGGCAGTACTTC. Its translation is CSVSGDAKRGQYF.

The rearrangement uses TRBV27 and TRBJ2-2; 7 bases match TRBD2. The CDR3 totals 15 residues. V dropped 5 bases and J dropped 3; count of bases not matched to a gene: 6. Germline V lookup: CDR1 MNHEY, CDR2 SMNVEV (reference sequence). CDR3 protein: CASSPRGVHTGELFF. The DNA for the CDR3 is TGTGCCAGCAGTCCCCGGGGGGTTCACACCGGGGAGCTGTTTTTT.

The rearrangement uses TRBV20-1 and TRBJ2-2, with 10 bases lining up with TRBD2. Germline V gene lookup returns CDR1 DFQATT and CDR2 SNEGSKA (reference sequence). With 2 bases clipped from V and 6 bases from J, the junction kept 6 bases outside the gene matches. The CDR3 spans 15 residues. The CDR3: CSARRLAGVAGELFF. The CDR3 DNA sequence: TGCAGTGCTAGACGCCTAGCGGGAGTCGCCGGGGAGCTGTTTTTT.

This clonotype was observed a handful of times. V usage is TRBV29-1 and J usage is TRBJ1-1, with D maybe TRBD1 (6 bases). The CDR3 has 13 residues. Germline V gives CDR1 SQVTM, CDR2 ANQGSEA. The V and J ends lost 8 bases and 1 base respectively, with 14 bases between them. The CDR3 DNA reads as TGCAGCCCGGGGCCGGGACAGAACACTGAAGCTTTCTTT. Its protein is CSPGPGQNTEAFF.